Shown below are 14 T cell receptor beta chains from a single sample sequenced in a study of blood T cell repertoires in COVID-19 (dated by TCRdb to the early 2020s). The method was the immunoSEQ multiplex PCR assay. TCRdb limited this immuneACCESS table to in-frame rearrangements with V and J called. A share of clones is missing; checked studies link under half to unresolved V genes, and the rest is unexplained. Counted in this sample were hundreds of thousands of clones; 88% of them appeared once. The ten biggest clones cover more than 7.5% of the sample. Sequenced sample: peripheral blood. These receptors were taken from a man aged 18 to 35 with active or convalescent COVID-19.

The chain recombines TRBV7-9 with TRBJ2-3, with 11 bases fitting TRBD2. The V gene's germline CDR1 is SEHNR and CDR2 FQNEAQ (reference sequence). V trimming: 4 bases; J trimming: 2 bases; junction bases outside the gene matches: 8. The CDR3 loop spans 17 amino acids. The CDR3 loop reads CASSYSTSGGHTDTQYF. The CDR3 nucleotides read TGTGCCAGCAGCTACAGTACTAGCGGGGGACACACAGATACGCAGTATTTT.

V usage is TRBV2 and J usage is TRBJ1-6; 8 bases agree with TRBD1. The ends lost 6 bases at V and 9 bases at J; junction bases unmatched: 7. Germline V lookup: CDR1 SNHLY, CDR2 FYNNEI. CDR3 length equals 14 residues. CDR3 in amino acids: CASSRQGSVSPLHF. CDR3 coding DNA: TGTGCCAGCAGCAGACAGGGGTCCGTTTCACCCCTCCACTTT. Supplemented by reference TRBV2 and TRBJ1-6, the full variable domain reads EPEVTQTPSHQVTQMGQEVILRCVPISNHLYFYWYRQILGQKVEFLVSFYNNEISEKSEIFDDQFSVERPDGSNFTLKIRSTKLEDSAMYFCASSRQGSVSPLHFGNGTRLTVT.

The rearrangement joins TRBV5-1 to TRBJ2-2; D is ambiguous. The CDR3 is 11 residues long. The V end was cut by 4 bases, the J end by 7 bases, with 5 bases between. The germline gives CDR1 SGHRS, CDR2 YFSETQ. For the CDR3, the DNA is TGCGCCAGCAGCCGAGACGGGGAGCTGTTTTTT. Protein sequence: CASSRDGELFF.

The chain links TRBV19 to TRBJ2-2; a possible D gene is TRBD1 (6 bases). This CDR3 is 16 amino acids long. Per germline, CDR1 LNHDA and CDR2 SQIVND (reference sequence). Deletions cut 5 bases from V and 5 bases from J, with 18 bases between. CDR3 nucleotides: TGTGCCAGTAGTGCCAGACGACAGGTTAGGACCGGGGAGCTGTTTTTT. As protein: CASSARRQVRTGELFF.

The chain joins TRBV11-2 to TRBJ2-7; no clear D. The CDR3 is made up of 14 amino acids. V was shortened by 5 bases and J by 0 bases, with 11 bases between the two germline ends. Germline values: CDR1 SGHAT, CDR2 FQNNGV. The CDR3 region is CASSLVRSSYEQYF. The CDR3 region has the DNA TGTGCCAGCAGCCTGGTCCGGAGCTCCTACGAGCAGTACTTC. Together with reference TRBV11-2 and TRBJ2-7, the CDR3 gives the full variable domain: EAGVAQSPRYKIIEKRQSVAFWCNPISGHATLYWYQQILGQGPKLLIQFQNNGVVDDSQLPKDRFSAERLKGVDSTLKIQPAKLEDSAVYLCASSLVRSSYEQYFGPGTRLTVT.

This chain connects TRBV19 to TRBJ2-7; 7 bases are shared with TRBD1. CDR3 length: 15 residues. The germline gives CDR1 LNHDA, CDR2 SQIVND (reference sequence). V was pared by 7 bases and J by 5 bases, with 14 bases of the junction left unmatched. The CDR3 sequence is CASNNPGTESNEQYF. Here the CDR3 DNA reads TGTGCCAGTAACAACCCCGGGACAGAATCGAACGAGCAGTACTTC.

This clone was found once. The rearrangement joins TRBV11-2 to TRBJ2-1; 9 bases line up with TRBD1. CDR3 length equals 14 residues. V lost 5 bases to trimming and J lost 8 bases; unmatched junction nucleotides: 7. The germline V gene has CDR1 SGHAT and CDR2 FQNNGV. Here the CDR3 DNA reads TGTGCCAGCAGCATGGGACAGGGATGGGATGAGCAGTTCTTC. Residues: CASSMGQGWDEQFF.

The chain carries TRBV24-1 and TRBJ1-5, with D hard to call. The CDR3 spans 15 residues. Trimming pared 4 bases from V and 5 bases from J, leaving 14 bases between. CDR1 is KGHDR, CDR2 SFDVKD, per germline. This CDR3 reads CATSDNQEVYQPQHF. CDR3 bases: TGTGCCACCAGTGACAATCAGGAGGTTTATCAGCCCCAGCATTTT.

The chain combines TRBV4-3 with TRBJ1-2; unclear D gene. V was clipped by 3 bases and J by 5 bases, with 16 bases between them. This CDR3 comprises 15 residues. Germline CDR1 is LGHNA and CDR2 is YSLEER. CDR3 in DNA: TGCGCCAGCAGCCAGGATACAGCGGCTACTTATGGCTACACCTTC. Translated: CASSQDTAATYGYTF.

The V and J genes are TRBV4-1 and TRBJ2-1; 9 positions agree with TRBD2. Germline lookup yields CDR1 MGHRA and CDR2 YSYEKL. V lost 4 bases and J lost 5; bases outside the gene matches: 0. The CDR3 totals 13 residues. This CDR3 reads CASSLAGDNEQFF. CDR3 DNA: TGCGCCAGCAGCCTAGCGGGGGACAATGAGCAGTTCTTC.

The rearrangement links TRBV15 to TRBJ2-5, with D possibly being TRBD2 (6 bases). Trimming stripped 3 bases from V and 5 bases from J, with 22 bases between. Germline values: CDR1 LNHNV, CDR2 YYDKDF (reference sequence). The CDR3 runs 17 residues. The CDR3 region is CATSRPHGDWGGETQYF. In DNA form, the CDR3 reads TGTGCCACCAGCAGGCCTCATGGGGACTGGGGAGGTGAGACCCAGTACTTC.

The chain links TRBV4-1 to TRBJ1-1; no clear D. Trimming cost V 4 bases and J 4 bases, with 13 bases left between them. CDR1 is MGHRA, CDR2 YSYEKL, per germline. There are 14 residues in the CDR3. The CDR3 DNA reads as TGCGCCAGCAGCCTAGAATCAGGCTTCACTGAAGCTTTCTTT. It yields the protein CASSLESGFTEAFF.

CDR3 DNA sequence: TGTGCCATCGTGGAGGGGACGGGTCATGGCTACACCTTC. Its translation is CAIVEGTGHGYTF. The chain recombines TRBV10-3 with TRBJ1-2; maybe TRBD1 (5 bases). V gave up 8 bases and J gave up 6 bases, with 16 bases separating them. The CDR3 runs to 13 residues. Germline CDR1 and CDR2: ENHRY and SYGVKD.

The chain combines TRBV27 with TRBJ2-2, with a tentative D call TRBD2 (6 bases). CDR1 is MNHEY and CDR2 is SMNVEV in the germline V gene (reference sequence). The CDR3 has 17 residues. Trimming cost V 2 bases and J 0 bases, with 13 bases left between them. The CDR3 DNA reads as TGTGCCAGCAGTTTAAGGCTAGCGACGACGAACACCGGGGAGCTGTTTTTT. Encoded protein: CASSLRLATTNTGELFF.